A selection of T cell receptor beta chains follows, all from one sample in a study of cytomegalovirus exposure and HLA in healthy donors. Method: immunoSEQ multiplex PCR; TCRdb's copy keeps in-frame clones and lacks some. The data show about 120,000 clones, approximately 80% seen once. The sequenced sample consisted of PBMCs. These receptor sequences come from a male donor in good health and CMV-seropositive. Both conserved end residues are part of each CDR3. The D gene is left open where the match is weak. Only some rows state a clone size, as once, few, many or a class for expanded clones.

cdr3_aa,cdr3_nt,v_call,clone_size,j_call,d_call
CASSRQPLGAGYGYTF,TGTGCCAGCAGCCGTCAGCCCTTGGGGGCCGGCTATGGCTACACCTTC,TRBV7-2,NA,TRBJ1-2,NA
CASSIRTDQDGYTF,TGTGCCAGTAGTATACGGACAGACCAGGATGGCTACACCTTC,TRBV19,NA,TRBJ1-2,NA
CASRPGGSGYTF,TGTGCCAGCAGGCCAGGGGGAAGTGGCTACACCTTC,TRBV28,NA,TRBJ1-2,TRBD1
CASSGGAGVTDEQFF,TGTGCCAGCAGTGGGGGGGCGGGAGTAACCGATGAGCAGTTCTTC,TRBV6-4,few,TRBJ2-1,NA
CASSEATGTGANVLTF,TGTGCCAGCAGTGAAGCGACAGGTACTGGGGCCAACGTCCTGACTTTC,TRBV2,NA,TRBJ2-6,NA
CASSSTGGSQPQHF,TGTGCCAGCAGTTCAACAGGGGGGAGTCAGCCCCAGCATTTT,TRBV28,NA,TRBJ1-5,TRBD1
CASSERAGRAWGEQFF,TGTGCCAGCAGTGAACGAGCGGGCAGGGCGTGGGGTGAGCAGTTCTTC,TRBV6-1,NA,TRBJ2-1,NA
CASSPGTGWVVNTEAFF,TGTGCCAGCAGCCCAGGGACAGGATGGGTCGTGAACACTGAAGCTTTCTTT,TRBV7-9,NA,TRBJ1-1,TRBD1
CATSRTGGSEAFF,TGTGCCACCAGCAGAACGGGGGGCTCCGAAGCTTTCTTT,TRBV15,NA,TRBJ1-1,NA
CSARQNEQFF,TGCAGTGCTAGACAAAATGAGCAGTTCTTC,TRBV20-1,once,TRBJ2-1,NA
CASRGGQGGGDGWEAFF,TGTGCCAGCAGGGGGGGACAGGGCGGAGGAGATGGATGGGAAGCTTTCTTT,TRBV2,NA,TRBJ1-1,TRBD1
CASSLAREYGYTF,TGTGCCAGCAGCTTAGCGCGGGAATATGGCTACACCTTC,TRBV7-6,NA,TRBJ1-2,NA
CASSSPNPYNEQFF,TGTGCCAGCAGCTCCCCCAATCCATACAATGAGCAGTTCTTC,TRBV7-3,NA,TRBJ2-1,NA
CASSPNRVSSYNEQFF,TGTGCCAGCAGCCCAAACAGGGTCAGCTCCTACAATGAGCAGTTCTTC,TRBV5-6,few,TRBJ2-1,NA
CASSSGLAGTETQYF,TGTGCCAGCAGCTCGGGACTAGCGGGGACAGAGACCCAGTACTTC,TRBV7-8,NA,TRBJ2-5,TRBD2